The clone carrying this T cell receptor beta chain was detected only once. Its target is unknown. Germline assignment: CDR1 SGHDT and CDR2 YYEEEE. The V end lost 3 bases, the J end lost 5 bases, and 5 bases lay between the germline ends. The CDR3 is made up of 11 amino acids. This sample was taken from a study of T cell responses to AZD1222 COVID-19 vaccine. Findings and caveats of the study: The span of vaccine-associated CD4 TCRs extended across spike, with dominance at 160-218 and 743-854.

Only in-frame clones appear in the TCRdb table, and some are missing; sequencing was by immunoSEQ multiplex PCR. The sample lists some 130,000 clones; around nine tenths were seen once. This sequence was found in an adult in good health. Specimen: peripheral blood, collected on day 0 of AZD1222 vaccination. The V gene is TRBV5-6, the J gene TRBJ2-5; a weak D match, TRBD2 (5 bases). For the CDR3, the DNA is TGTGCCAGCAGCTGGAGGGAGACCCAGTACTTC. Amino acids: CASSWRETQYF.